These 31 T cell receptor beta chains came from one sample sequenced in a study of control samples from healthy donors and cancer patients (dated by TCRdb to 2020 to 2021). Library prep was done by the immunoSEQ multiplex PCR assay. TCRdb took over this immuneACCESS table, retaining in-frame rearrangements with V and J assigned. Such tables are incomplete; in checked studies, under half of the missing clones stem from an unresolved V gene, and the remainder is unexplained. The sample data list roughly 120,000 clones, and 85% to 95% of these were observed just once. Under 2% of the sample belongs to the ten largest clones. The sample was PBMCs. Source of these receptors: a man aged 50-59 years with head and neck cancer.

This clone was seen more than once but under ten times. The chain joins TRBV2 to TRBJ1-1, with D perhaps TRBD1 (5 bases). Germline V gene data show CDR1 as SNHLY and CDR2 as FYNNEI. CDR3 length: 13 residues. V was shortened by 5 bases and J by 1 base, with 8 bases between the two germline ends. The CDR3 sequence is CASSLGGNTEAFF. CDR3 bases: TGTGCCAGCAGTCTGGGGGGGAACACTGAAGCTTTCTTT. Full variable domain (outside the CDR3, taken from reference TRBV2 and TRBJ1-1): EPEVTQTPSHQVTQMGQEVILRCVPISNHLYFYWYRQILGQKVEFLVSFYNNEISEKSEIFDDQFSVERPDGSNFTLKIRSTKLEDSAMYFCASSLGGNTEAFFGQGTRLTVV.

The rearrangement uses TRBV28 and TRBJ1-1; 8 nucleotides align to TRBD1. CDR3 length: 15 residues. The ends lost 5 bases at V and 4 bases at J; junction bases unmatched: 9. Per the germline V gene, CDR1 is MDHEN and CDR2 is SYDVKM. The CDR3 protein is CASSENRGLGTEAFF. DNA of the CDR3: TGTGCCAGCAGTGAAAACAGGGGGTTAGGCACTGAAGCTTTCTTT.

This clone was recorded only once. The chain is built from TRBV5-4 and TRBJ2-7; no definite D call. V shed 3 bases and J shed 4 bases, with 14 bases lying between them. Germline assignment: CDR1 SGHNT and CDR2 YYREEE (reference sequence). The CDR3 extends over 14 amino acids. The chain's CDR3 is CASSSRIGRYEQYF. DNA of the CDR3: TGTGCCAGCAGCTCTCGAATCGGGCGATACGAGCAGTACTTC.

The V gene is TRBV4-1, the J gene TRBJ1-5; the D is unclear. The germline V gene encodes CDR1 MGHRA and CDR2 YSYEKL. V lost 1 base to trimming and J lost 0 bases, with 7 bases between them. The CDR3 length is 15 residues. CDR3 in DNA: TGCGCCAGCAGCCAAGCTGAGTTTAGCAATCAGCCCCAGCATTTT. Translating it yields CASSQAEFSNQPQHF.

This clone was picked up a small number of times. CDR3 loop: CASSIRRTGLGANVLTF. For the CDR3, the DNA is TGTGCCAGTAGTATCAGACGGACAGGTCTGGGGGCCAACGTCCTGACTTTC. The chain joins TRBV19 to TRBJ2-6; 7 bases fit TRBD1. The CDR3 runs to 17 residues. Trimming took 3 bases from V and 4 from J; bases not matched to a gene: 9. Germline CDR1 LNHDA, CDR2 SQIVND (reference sequence).

The chain uses TRBV7-9 and TRBJ1-2, with unresolved D. CDR1 is SEHNR, CDR2 FQNEAQ, per germline (reference sequence). The CDR3 runs to 11 residues. V was trimmed by 5 bases and J by 0 bases, leaving 1 base between them. Here the CDR3 reads CASSANYGYTF. CDR3 nucleotide sequence: TGTGCCAGCAGCGCTAACTATGGCTACACCTTC.

The chain has TRBV5-5 and TRBJ1-3, with TRBD1 matching 7 bases. The ends lost 4 bases at V and 4 bases at J; junction bases unmatched: 5. The germline gives CDR1 SGHKS, CDR2 YYEKEE (reference sequence). This CDR3 region has 14 residues. The CDR3 DNA reads as TGTGCCAGCAGCCGTGGGGGACAGGGAAACACCATATATTTT. This sequence encodes CASSRGGQGNTIYF.

The gene calls are TRBV24-1 and TRBJ1-5; TRBD1 is a possible D gene (5 bases). Germline-derived CDR1 and CDR2 are KGHDR and SFDVKD. Trimming removed 9 bases from V and 6 bases from J, with 11 bases in between. The CDR3 has 12 residues. The CDR3 nucleotides read TGTGCCACCCCTCCGGGACTTCAGCCCCAGCATTTT. This sequence encodes CATPPGLQPQHF.

The rearrangement joins TRBV7-2 to TRBJ2-1; TRBD2 matches at 12 bases. The ends lost 8 bases at V and 4 bases at J; junction bases unmatched: 12. CDR1 is SGHTA and CDR2 is FQGNSA in the germline V gene. This CDR3 has 17 residues. For the CDR3, the DNA is TGTGCCAGCTCTACGGGTGGGCTAGCGGGGGGGTACAATGAGCAGTTCTTC. This sequence encodes CASSTGGLAGGYNEQFF.

The chain is built from TRBV4-3 and TRBJ2-1; weak D call: TRBD2 (6 bases). Germline assignment: CDR1 LGHNA and CDR2 YSLEER. The V gene lost 1 base and the J gene lost 3 bases, with 19 bases spanning the gap. CDR3 length: 18 residues. CDR3 loop: CASSQGIPGTGVYNEQFF. In DNA form, the CDR3 reads TGCGCCAGCAGCCAAGGAATCCCGGGGACGGGGGTCTACAATGAGCAGTTCTTC.

The chain links TRBV6-1 to TRBJ2-5; 8 nucleotides agree with TRBD2. Losses at the gene ends were 2 bases for V and 5 bases for J; bases not matched to a gene: 10. Germline loops: CDR1 MNHNS, CDR2 SASEGT. This CDR3 has 16 residues. CDR3 in DNA: TGTGCCAGCAGTGAAATGGTCGGGGGGGCGCAGGAGACCCAGTACTTC. Its translation: CASSEMVGGAQETQYF.

The V call is TRBV4-3, the J call TRBJ1-1; D uncertain. Germline lookup yields CDR1 LGHNA and CDR2 YSLEER. V lost 0 bases, J lost 11 bases, and 16 bases lay in between. CDR3 size: 14 residues. The CDR3 nucleotides read TGCGCCAGCAGCCAAGATAGGATGGGGTTAAGGGCTTTCTTT. Its translation is CASSQDRMGLRAFF.

The chain couples TRBV11-2 to TRBJ1-1, with TRBD1 as a possible D gene (5 bases). Trimming left V 7 bases short and J 2 bases short, with 14 bases between. The germline gives CDR1 SGHAT, CDR2 FQNNGV. The CDR3 runs to 14 residues. The CDR3 sequence: CASKGTFINTEAFF. The CDR3 DNA follows: TGTGCCAGCAAGGGGACTTTTATTAACACTGAAGCTTTCTTT. Complete variable domain (other parts from reference TRBV11-2 and TRBJ1-1): EAGVAQSPRYKIIEKRQSVAFWCNPISGHATLYWYQQILGQGPKLLIQFQNNGVVDDSQLPKDRFSAERLKGVDSTLKIQPAKLEDSAVYLCASKGTFINTEAFFGQGTRLTVV.

The chain employs TRBV4-2 and TRBJ2-7; tentative D call: TRBD1 (8 bases). The V gene's germline CDR1 is LGHNA and CDR2 YNFKEQ. This CDR3 is built from 16 residues. Trimming removed 1 base at V and 5 bases at J, with 18 bases between. The DNA for the CDR3 is TGTGCCAGCAGCCAAGCCTTATCAACAGGGGGGGACGAGCAGTACTTC. This codes for CASSQALSTGGDEQYF.

The chain carries TRBV11-2 and TRBJ2-2, with D perhaps matching TRBD1 (6 bases). V shed 3 bases and J shed 5 bases, with 16 bases lying between them. The CDR3 is 16 residues long. Germline CDR1 SGHAT, CDR2 FQNNGV. The chain's CDR3 is CASSFSVRQGTGELFF. The CDR3 DNA reads TGTGCCAGCAGCTTTAGCGTTCGGCAGGGGACCGGGGAGCTGTTTTTT.

The chain couples TRBV13 to TRBJ1-4; the D is unclear. Germline CDR1 and CDR2: PRHDT and FYEKMQ (reference sequence). The CDR3 loop spans 17 amino acids. Trimming removed 0 bases at V and 1 base at J, with 12 bases between. In DNA, the CDR3 is TGTGCCAGCAGCTTAGGCAGGCTAAAGGGAACTAATGAAAAACTGTTTTTT. Encoded protein: CASSLGRLKGTNEKLFF.

A word on this clone: Its ends do not fully match the called genes, so a read error is possible. The chain joins TRBV7-9 to TRBJ1-4; TRBD1 matches 7 bases. There are 16 residues in the CDR3. Germline lookup yields CDR1 SEHNR and CDR2 FQNEAQ (reference sequence). The CDR3 loop reads CANSLGQGVTNEKLFF. The DNA of the CDR3 is TGTGCCAACAGCTTAGGGCAGGGGGTGACTAATGAAAAACTGTTTTTT.

The chain links TRBV6-5 to TRBJ1-6; 11 bases are a match to TRBD1. The CDR3 covers 15 residues. Germline loops: CDR1 MNHEY, CDR2 SVGAGI. V shed 6 bases, J shed 7 bases, and the junction held 5 bases outside the gene matches. The CDR3 reads CASSPGTGGNSPLHF. In DNA, the CDR3 is TGTGCCAGCAGCCCCGGGACAGGGGGAAATTCACCCCTCCACTTT.

The chain is built from TRBV15 and TRBJ2-2; D gene ambiguous. This CDR3 has 15 residues. Germline loops: CDR1 LNHNV, CDR2 YYDKDF (reference sequence). V dropped 2 bases and J dropped 6 bases, with 13 bases sitting between them. CDR3 DNA sequence: TGTGCCACCAGCAGAAGACAAACCCTGGCCGGGGAGCTGTTTTTT. Protein product: CATSRRQTLAGELFF.

The gene calls are TRBV7-6 and TRBJ2-3; D is unresolved. This CDR3 spans 15 amino acids. Looked up from germline, CDR1 is SGHVS and CDR2 is FNYEAQ. Trimming pared 3 bases from V and 6 bases from J, leaving 16 bases between. CDR3 coding DNA: TGTGCCAGCAGCTTGAGTGTGCTGTTCCCGGATACGCAGTATTTT. It is translated as CASSLSVLFPDTQYF. Combining the CDR3 with reference TRBV7-6 and TRBJ2-3 gives the whole variable domain GAGVSQSPRYKVTKRGQDVALRCDPISGHVSLYWYRQALGQGPEFLTYFNYEAQQDKSGLPNDRFSAERPEGSISTLTIQRTEQRDSAMYRCASSLSVLFPDTQYFGPGTRLTVL.

The chain recombines TRBV19 with TRBJ2-3; 10 nucleotides align to TRBD2. CDR1 and CDR2 from the germline V gene are LNHDA and SQIVND (reference sequence). Trimming cost V 1 base and J 6 bases; bases outside gene matches: 10. The CDR3 length is 17 residues. Here the CDR3 DNA reads TGTGCCAGTAGTATAGTACAGCGGGGGGGCATTCGTGATACGCAGTATTTT. Its protein is CASSIVQRGGIRDTQYF.

The chain recombines TRBV7-3 with TRBJ1-2; the D is unclear. Germline V CDR1 and CDR2: SGHTA, FQGTGA. V was trimmed by 2 bases and J by 2 bases, leaving 15 bases between them. The CDR3 contains 16 residues. This CDR3 reads CASSLHGQVVNYGYTF. CDR3 coding DNA: TGTGCCAGCAGCTTACACGGGCAGGTTGTCAACTATGGCTACACCTTC. Using reference TRBV7-3 and TRBJ1-2 for the parts outside the CDR3, the full variable domain is GAGVSQTPSNKVTEKGKYVELRCDPISGHTALYWYRQSLGQGPEFLIYFQGTGAADDSGLPNDRFFAVRPEGSVSTLKIQRTERGDSAVYLCASSLHGQVVNYGYTFGSGTRLTVV.

The chain couples TRBV5-1 to TRBJ2-7; a weak D match, TRBD1 (6 bases). This CDR3 is 13 amino acids long. CDR1 is SGHRS, CDR2 YFSETQ, per germline. V was cut by 4 bases and J by 3 bases, with 11 bases left in between. The CDR3 DNA is TGCGCCAGCAGCACGGACAGTCTCTACGAGCAGTACTTC. Its protein product is CASSTDSLYEQYF.

This clone was seen only once. The CDR3 sequence: CATSGGDGGYTF. In DNA, the CDR3 is TGTGCCACCAGCGGGGGGGATGGTGGCTACACCTTC. The V gene is TRBV24-1, the J gene TRBJ1-2; TRBD1 is a possible D gene (5 bases). CDR3 length: 12 amino acids. Per the germline V gene, CDR1 is KGHDR and CDR2 is SFDVKD. Trimming left V 7 bases short and J 7 bases short, with 12 bases between.

This rearrangement joins TRBV7-3 to TRBJ2-7; TRBD1 aligns across 9 bases. The CDR3 length is 15 residues. J gave up 5 bases and V 5 bases, and 10 bases lay outside the gene matches. Germline assignment: CDR1 SGHTA and CDR2 FQGTGA. CDR3: CASSRTGTGTDEQYF. The CDR3 DNA follows: TGTGCCAGCAGCCGCACCGGGACAGGGACGGACGAGCAGTACTTC.

The gene calls are TRBV11-2 and TRBJ1-5; the D is unclear. V dropped 3 bases and J dropped 2 bases, with 5 bases sitting between them. This CDR3 region has 13 residues. Germline values: CDR1 SGHAT, CDR2 FQNNGV. The CDR3 DNA reads as TGTGCCAGCAGCTTGCAGCGCAATCAGCCCCAGCATTTT. This codes for CASSLQRNQPQHF.

The chain recombines TRBV7-8 with TRBJ1-1, with D hard to call. Germline CDR1 SGHVS, CDR2 FQNEAQ. The CDR3 has 16 amino acids. The V end was cut by 2 bases, the J end by 0 bases, with 13 bases between. The CDR3 is CASSLRGQGLNTEAFF. Here the CDR3 DNA reads TGTGCCAGCAGCTTACGCGGTCAAGGCCTGAACACTGAAGCTTTCTTT. Filled out from reference TRBV7-8 and TRBJ1-1, the complete variable domain reads GAGVSQSPRYKVAKRGQDVALRCDPISGHVSLFWYQQALGQGPEFLTYFQNEAQLDKSGLPSDRFFAERPEGSVSTLKIQRTQQEDSAVYLCASSLRGQGLNTEAFFGQGTRLTVV.

The chain has TRBV27 and TRBJ2-7; 7 bases agree with TRBD1. CDR1 and CDR2 (germline): MNHEY, SMNVEV (reference sequence). The CDR3 runs 14 residues. J lost 3 bases, V lost 0 bases, and 2 bases had no gene match. CDR3 sequence reads: CASSLSRQGYEQYF. CDR3 nucleotides: TGTGCCAGCAGTTTATCGAGACAGGGCTACGAGCAGTACTTC.

In this sample, this clone turned up once. The rearrangement joins TRBV21-1 to TRBJ1-4; TRBD1 reflects the table's D call only, with no check against the DNA. TRBV21-1 is a recognized pseudogene. The CDR3 runs 17 residues. Here the CDR3 reads CASSVPGHQPRNEKLFF. The CDR3 DNA reads as TGTGCCAGCAGCGTTCCGGGACACCAACCTAGAAATGAAAAACTGTTTTTT.

V usage is TRBV18 and J usage is TRBJ1-2, with 7 bases lining up with TRBD1. In germline, CDR1 is KGHSH, CDR2 LQKENI. V shed 3 bases, J shed 9 bases, and the junction held 7 bases outside the gene matches. This CDR3 spans 13 amino acids. The DNA of the CDR3 is TGTGCCAGCTCACCGACGACAGGGAGGAGCTACACCTTC. Translated, it gives CASSPTTGRSYTF. Together with reference TRBV18 and TRBJ1-2, the CDR3 gives the full variable domain: NAGVMQNPRHLVRRRGQEARLRCSPMKGHSHVYWYRQLPEEGLKFMVYLQKENIIDESGMPKERFSAEFPKEGPSILRIQQVVRGDSAAYFCASSPTTGRSYTFGSGTRLTVV.

V is TRBV19 and J is TRBJ2-3; D remains unclear. The V gene lost 5 bases and the J gene lost 0 bases, with 12 bases spanning the gap. This CDR3 is built from 15 residues. The germline CDR1 and CDR2 sequences are LNHDA and SQIVND (reference sequence). CDR3 nucleotide sequence: TGTGCCAGTAGTCCCCCGGGTCGGAGCACAGATACGCAGTATTTT. It codes for CASSPPGRSTDTQYF.